This TCR beta chain derives from a study of blood T cell repertoires in COVID-19. Study-level information: Spain, Italy and the United States supplied samples that represented acute and convalescent COVID-19. T cells, B-cell-depleted T cells, or PBMCs provided the cDNA or gDNA that served as material.

Source study methods: The authors estimated nucleated cell counts from reference gene primer amplification. Produced via immunoSEQ multiplex PCR; TCRdb's table is partial and in-frame only. That table furnishes V, J and clone size, whereas the DNA furnished D and trimming. The sample holds hundreds of thousands of clones, roughly 80% seen once. The CDR3 totals 16 residues. Looked up from germline, CDR1 is SGHRS and CDR2 is YFSETQ. With V trimmed by 4 bases and J by 9 bases, 9 bases remained unmatched. V is TRBV5-1 and J is TRBJ1-6, with 11 bases identical to TRBD1. The origin of this receptor is a man older than 75 with acute or convalescent COVID-19. The sample was peripheral blood. The CDR3 spells CASSRDSGQGGSPLHF. The CDR3 region has the DNA TGCGCCAGCAGCCGAGATTCGGGACAGGGGGGTTCACCCCTCCACTTT.